This is a list of T cell receptor beta chains from one sample in a study of shared clonotypes between healthy human individuals. Profiling relied on immunoSEQ multiplex PCR, and the TCRdb table lists in-frame clones only, not all of them. Of approximately 2,000,000 clones in the sample, around 95% are singletons; the top ten hold around 1.8%. What was sequenced was naive CD8+ T cells from PBMCs. These receptors came from a man aged 18-30 years in good health. Some clones in this sample may be carry-over from other donors' samples. CDR3s include the opening cysteine and the closing phenylalanine or tryptophan. D genes are given only for firm matches. Expanded clones get a size class; other rows say once, few or many, or leave the size out.

d_gene: -; j_gene: TRBJ1-1; len: 14; abundance: -; v_gene: TRBV27; CDR3nt: TGTGCCAGCAGTTTATTCAGGGGGAACACTGAAGCTTTCTTT; CDR3aa: CASSLFRGNTEAFF
d_gene: -; j_gene: TRBJ1-3; len: 15; abundance: -; v_gene: TRBV4-3; CDR3nt: TGCGCCAGCAGCCAAGGCAGGGTGGGTGGAAACACCATATATTTT; CDR3aa: CASSQGRVGGNTIYF
d_gene: -; j_gene: TRBJ2-1; len: 13; abundance: -; v_gene: TRBV12-5; CDR3nt: TGTGCTAGTGGTTTACAGGGCTACAATGAGCAGTTCTTC; CDR3aa: CASGLQGYNEQFF
d_gene: TRBD1; j_gene: TRBJ2-1; len: 16; abundance: -; v_gene: TRBV14; CDR3nt: TGTGCCAGCAGCGAACAGGGGGACAGGTTCTTCAATGAGCAGTTCTTC; CDR3aa: CASSEQGDRFFNEQFF
d_gene: -; j_gene: TRBJ1-1; len: 11; abundance: -; v_gene: TRBV7-8; CDR3nt: TGTGCCAGCAGCTTAGGAGGGACAGCTTTCTTT; CDR3aa: CASSLGGTAFF
d_gene: -; j_gene: TRBJ2-1; len: 14; abundance: -; v_gene: TRBV28; CDR3nt: TGTGCCAGCAGTTTCCTTGGGACGGTCTATGAGCAGTTCTTC; CDR3aa: CASSFLGTVYEQFF
d_gene: -; j_gene: TRBJ1-5; len: 14; abundance: -; v_gene: TRBV27; CDR3nt: TGTGCCAGCAGACTCCAGGGGTACAATCAGCCCCAGCATTTT; CDR3aa: CASRLQGYNQPQHF
d_gene: -; j_gene: TRBJ1-1; len: 14; abundance: -; v_gene: TRBV10-3; CDR3nt: TGTGCCATCAGTGACCCGTGGGGTAACACTGAAGCTTTCTTT; CDR3aa: CAISDPWGNTEAFF
d_gene: -; j_gene: TRBJ1-1; len: 14; abundance: -; v_gene: TRBV30; CDR3nt: TGTGCCTGGAGTGTGGTTCGGGGAAGCACTGAAGCTTTCTTT; CDR3aa: CAWSVVRGSTEAFF
d_gene: TRBD2; j_gene: TRBJ2-7; len: 15; abundance: -; v_gene: TRBV9; CDR3nt: TGTGCCAGCAGCAGGAGCGGGACGCAGGACGACGAGCAGTACTTC; CDR3aa: CASSRSGTQDDEQYF
d_gene: TRBD1; j_gene: TRBJ2-3; len: 17; abundance: -; v_gene: TRBV7-9; CDR3nt: TGTGCCAGCAGCGGGCACCCCGGGACAGTGGATACAGATACGCAGTATTTT; CDR3aa: CASSGHPGTVDTDTQYF
d_gene: -; j_gene: TRBJ2-3; len: 15; abundance: -; v_gene: TRBV27; CDR3nt: TGTGCCAGCAGTTTGCCCGGGCGACTGGGGGATACGCAGTATTTT; CDR3aa: CASSLPGRLGDTQYF
d_gene: -; j_gene: TRBJ2-7; len: 12; abundance: -; v_gene: TRBV6-1; CDR3nt: TGTGCCAGCGGCGGGCCTGGCGACGAGCAGTACTTC; CDR3aa: CASGGPGDEQYF
d_gene: -; j_gene: TRBJ2-1; len: 12; abundance: -; v_gene: TRBV5-1; CDR3nt: TGCGCCAGCAGCTTTCAGGGCAGGGCGCAGTTCTTC; CDR3aa: CASSFQGRAQFF
d_gene: -; j_gene: TRBJ1-5; len: 13; abundance: once; v_gene: TRBV6-5; CDR3nt: TGTGCCAGCAGTTACTCATCCGAGAAGCCCCAGCATTTT; CDR3aa: CASSYSSEKPQHF
d_gene: -; j_gene: TRBJ2-1; len: 15; abundance: -; v_gene: TRBV6-5; CDR3nt: TGTGCCAGCAGCTCACGGGTGGCGGGAAACAATGAGCAGTTCTTC; CDR3aa: CASSSRVAGNNEQFF
d_gene: TRBD1; j_gene: TRBJ2-2; len: 16; abundance: -; v_gene: TRBV18; CDR3nt: TGTGCCAGCTCCCCAAGCGGAGAGGGGGCAAACGGGGAGCTGTTTTTT; CDR3aa: CASSPSGEGANGELFF
d_gene: TRBD2; j_gene: TRBJ2-1; len: 16; abundance: -; v_gene: TRBV27; CDR3nt: TGTGCCAGCAGATTCTTAGCGGGAGTGGGTGACAATGAGCAGTTCTTC; CDR3aa: CASRFLAGVGDNEQFF
d_gene: -; j_gene: TRBJ2-3; len: 13; abundance: -; v_gene: TRBV11-3; CDR3nt: TGTGCCAGCGGGGCGTATGGGGGAGATACGCAGTATTTT; CDR3aa: CASGAYGGDTQYF
d_gene: TRBD1; j_gene: TRBJ2-1; len: 14; abundance: -; v_gene: TRBV28; CDR3nt: TGTGCCAGCAGTCTGACCCGACAGGGTGGTGAGCAGTTCTTC; CDR3aa: CASSLTRQGGEQFF
d_gene: -; j_gene: TRBJ2-2; len: 17; abundance: once; v_gene: TRBV28; CDR3nt: TGTGCCAGCAGTCCCCCGCATCCTGTCTCGAACACCGGGGAGCTGTTTTTT; CDR3aa: CASSPPHPVSNTGELFF
d_gene: TRBD2; j_gene: TRBJ2-4; len: 18; abundance: -; v_gene: TRBV28; CDR3nt: TGTGCCAGCAGTCCGACTAGCGGGGGTCGGGTAGCCAAAAACATTCAGTACTTC; CDR3aa: CASSPTSGGRVAKNIQYF
d_gene: -; j_gene: TRBJ1-1; len: 14; abundance: -; v_gene: TRBV6-5; CDR3nt: TGTGCCAGCAGTTACGGGGAAGCCAACACTGAAGCTTTCTTT; CDR3aa: CASSYGEANTEAFF
d_gene: -; j_gene: TRBJ1-1; len: 15; abundance: -; v_gene: TRBV27; CDR3nt: TGTGCCAGCAGAACTAAATCGGAGGGACGCACTGAAGCTTTCTTT; CDR3aa: CASRTKSEGRTEAFF
d_gene: TRBD2; j_gene: TRBJ2-7; len: 16; abundance: -; v_gene: TRBV6-6; CDR3nt: TGTGCCAGCAGTTATTGGTCGCGGGAGACCAACTACGAGCAGTACTTC; CDR3aa: CASSYWSRETNYEQYF
d_gene: -; j_gene: TRBJ2-2; len: 15; abundance: once; v_gene: TRBV11-2; CDR3nt: TGTGCCAGCAGCTTAGGTCAGTTCGGGACCGGGGAGCTGTTTTTT; CDR3aa: CASSLGQFGTGELFF
d_gene: TRBD1; j_gene: TRBJ2-7; len: 13; abundance: -; v_gene: TRBV27; CDR3nt: TGTGCCAGCAGCCCCGGGACAGCCTACGAGCAGTACTTC; CDR3aa: CASSPGTAYEQYF
d_gene: -; j_gene: TRBJ1-1; len: 15; abundance: -; v_gene: TRBV7-9; CDR3nt: TGTGCCAGCATCCCCGCGTGGGTGGCCGACACTGAAGCTTTCTTT; CDR3aa: CASIPAWVADTEAFF
d_gene: TRBD2; j_gene: TRBJ2-1; len: 16; abundance: -; v_gene: TRBV7-8; CDR3nt: TGTGCCAGCAGCTTGCGACTAGCGGGAGGCAACAATGAGCAGTTCTTC; CDR3aa: CASSLRLAGGNNEQFF
d_gene: -; j_gene: TRBJ2-5; len: 14; abundance: -; v_gene: TRBV2; CDR3nt: TGTGCCAGCAGGAGTCAGCAAAGTCAAGAGACCCAGTACTTC; CDR3aa: CASRSQQSQETQYF
d_gene: -; j_gene: TRBJ1-1; len: 17; abundance: -; v_gene: TRBV5-6; CDR3nt: TGTGCCAGCAGCTTGGTGTCCTTGGGGTGGATGAACACTGAAGCTTTCTTT; CDR3aa: CASSLVSLGWMNTEAFF
d_gene: TRBD2; j_gene: TRBJ2-1; len: 16; abundance: -; v_gene: TRBV9; CDR3nt: TGTGCCAGCAGCCCCGGACTAGCGGGAGTGGGCAATGAGCAGTTCTTC; CDR3aa: CASSPGLAGVGNEQFF
d_gene: -; j_gene: TRBJ2-3; len: 16; abundance: -; v_gene: TRBV28; CDR3nt: TGTGCCAGCAGTTTGGGGGGGGCTGGGCTGGAAGATACGCAGTATTTT; CDR3aa: CASSLGGAGLEDTQYF
d_gene: TRBD1; j_gene: TRBJ2-7; len: 13; abundance: -; v_gene: TRBV5-4; CDR3nt: TGTGCCAGCAGGGACGACAGGGTTTACGAGCAGTACTTC; CDR3aa: CASRDDRVYEQYF
d_gene: -; j_gene: TRBJ2-1; len: 16; abundance: -; v_gene: TRBV6-6; CDR3nt: TGTGCCAGCAGTTACTCTGGCAGGCCTTCTTACAATGAGCAGTTCTTC; CDR3aa: CASSYSGRPSYNEQFF
d_gene: TRBD2; j_gene: TRBJ2-3; len: 15; abundance: -; v_gene: TRBV7-9; CDR3nt: TGTGCCAGCAGCTCCAGCGGGAGTGGCACAGATACGCAGTATTTT; CDR3aa: CASSSSGSGTDTQYF
d_gene: TRBD1; j_gene: TRBJ2-7; len: 14; abundance: few; v_gene: TRBV11-3; CDR3nt: TGTGCCAGCAGCGGACGGACAGGGGACTACGAGCAGTACTTC; CDR3aa: CASSGRTGDYEQYF
d_gene: -; j_gene: TRBJ2-1; len: 13; abundance: -; v_gene: TRBV13; CDR3nt: TGTGCCAGTACTCTTACTAGTGTGCGTGAGCAGTTCTTC; CDR3aa: CASTLTSVREQFF
d_gene: -; j_gene: TRBJ1-5; len: 18; abundance: -; v_gene: TRBV7-9; CDR3nt: TGTGCCAGCAGCTTAGCGAGAGGGCAGTTCGATAGCAATCAGCCCCAGCATTTT; CDR3aa: CASSLARGQFDSNQPQHF
d_gene: -; j_gene: TRBJ1-1; len: 15; abundance: -; v_gene: TRBV4-1; CDR3nt: TGCGCCAGCAGCTACCAACCGAGGGTGAACACTGAAGCTTTCTTT; CDR3aa: CASSYQPRVNTEAFF
d_gene: -; j_gene: TRBJ2-7; len: 12; abundance: -; v_gene: TRBV4-2; CDR3nt: TGTGCCAGCAGCCAAGTTAAGGGAGAGCAGTACTTC; CDR3aa: CASSQVKGEQYF
d_gene: -; j_gene: TRBJ2-5; len: 10; abundance: -; v_gene: TRBV6-5; CDR3nt: TGTGCCAGCGGATTGGAGACCCAGTACTTC; CDR3aa: CASGLETQYF
d_gene: TRBD2; j_gene: TRBJ2-1; len: 17; abundance: -; v_gene: TRBV7-3; CDR3nt: TGTGCCAGCAGCTCCGCAAAGGGACTAGCGGGATACAATGAGCAGTTCTTC; CDR3aa: CASSSAKGLAGYNEQFF
d_gene: -; j_gene: TRBJ1-2; len: 13; abundance: -; v_gene: TRBV29-1; CDR3nt: TGCAGCGCTGTTACAGGACCCTACGACGGCTACACCTTC; CDR3aa: CSAVTGPYDGYTF
d_gene: TRBD2; j_gene: TRBJ2-3; len: 17; abundance: -; v_gene: TRBV14; CDR3nt: TGTGCCAGCAGTCTGGATTGGACTAGCGGGAGAACAGATACGCAGTATTTT; CDR3aa: CASSLDWTSGRTDTQYF
d_gene: TRBD1; j_gene: TRBJ2-4; len: 15; abundance: -; v_gene: TRBV28; CDR3nt: TGTGCCAGCAGCTTAAGGGACAGGGGGCTTGACATTCAGTACTTC; CDR3aa: CASSLRDRGLDIQYF
d_gene: TRBD2; j_gene: TRBJ2-3; len: 17; abundance: once; v_gene: TRBV30; CDR3nt: TGTGCCTGGAGTGGCCTCTTCGGACTAGCGGGAGAAGATACGCAGTATTTT; CDR3aa: CAWSGLFGLAGEDTQYF
d_gene: -; j_gene: TRBJ2-4; len: 13; abundance: -; v_gene: TRBV11-2; CDR3nt: TGTGCCAGCAGCTCCGGGACCCAAAACATTCAGTACTTC; CDR3aa: CASSSGTQNIQYF
d_gene: -; j_gene: TRBJ2-1; len: 14; abundance: -; v_gene: TRBV28; CDR3nt: TGTGCCAGCAGTTTGATTGGGACGGCCGATGAGCAGTTCTTC; CDR3aa: CASSLIGTADEQFF
d_gene: -; j_gene: TRBJ2-5; len: 12; abundance: -; v_gene: TRBV7-8; CDR3nt: TGTGCCAGCAGCGCGGGACAGGAGACCCAGTACTTC; CDR3aa: CASSAGQETQYF
d_gene: -; j_gene: TRBJ2-7; len: 15; abundance: -; v_gene: TRBV30; CDR3nt: TGTGCCTGGACCCACCCGGGAAGGGGTTGGTACGAGCAGTACTTC; CDR3aa: CAWTHPGRGWYEQYF
d_gene: -; j_gene: TRBJ2-1; len: 17; abundance: -; v_gene: TRBV18; CDR3nt: TGTGCCAGCTCATCCGCAACCTCGGGACAACCAACATATGAGCAGTTCTTC; CDR3aa: CASSSATSGQPTYEQFF
d_gene: -; j_gene: TRBJ1-2; len: 13; abundance: once; v_gene: TRBV27; CDR3nt: TGTGCCAGCAGTTTGCAAGGGAACTATGGCTACACCTTC; CDR3aa: CASSLQGNYGYTF
d_gene: -; j_gene: TRBJ2-2; len: 15; abundance: once; v_gene: TRBV9; CDR3nt: TGTGCCAGTACCACCGGGACTTCGAACACCGGGGAGCTGTTTTTT; CDR3aa: CASTTGTSNTGELFF
d_gene: -; j_gene: TRBJ2-5; len: 17; abundance: -; v_gene: TRBV7-6; CDR3nt: TGTGCCAGCACCCACACCCCGGTGGGGGCCTCGGGGGAGACCCAGTACTTC; CDR3aa: CASTHTPVGASGETQYF
d_gene: TRBD2; j_gene: TRBJ2-2; len: 15; abundance: -; v_gene: TRBV19; CDR3nt: TGTGCCAGTAGTGTGGGACTAGCGGGGACCGGGGAGCTGTTTTTT; CDR3aa: CASSVGLAGTGELFF
d_gene: -; j_gene: TRBJ2-5; len: 16; abundance: -; v_gene: TRBV4-1; CDR3nt: TGCGCCAGCAGCCAAGCTCAGGGGATGGAGGGAGAGACCCAGTACTTC; CDR3aa: CASSQAQGMEGETQYF
d_gene: -; j_gene: TRBJ2-5; len: 19; abundance: -; v_gene: TRBV29-1; CDR3nt: TGCAGCGTTGAAGGGGCGCTCGCGGTCGATACTAGCGCCAGGGGGACCCAGTACTTC; CDR3aa: CSVEGALAVDTSARGTQYF